This T cell receptor beta chain was identified in a study of blood T cell repertoires in COVID-19. Original handling: Amplification of reference gene primers provided the estimated nucleated cell counts. TCRdb's table, derived via immunoSEQ multiplex PCR, lists solely in-frame clones and lacks some. That table gives V, J and clone size, and the DNA gave D and trimming. The repertoire holds approximately 120,000 clones, with roughly 85% as singletons. V dropped 6 bases and J dropped 6 bases, with 5 bases sitting between them. This CDR3 is 11 amino acids long. This rearrangement joins TRBV12-3 or TRBV12-4 to TRBJ2-2; D not certain. The sequence was collected from a human donor in a cohort sampled during active COVID-19. The sequenced material came from peripheral blood. The CDR3 region is CASSVAGELFF. CDR3 DNA sequence: TGTGCCAGCAGCGTAGCCGGGGAGCTGTTTTTT.